The entry below gives a single T cell receptor (beta chain) sequence along with its context. The length of the CDR3 is 16 residues. Germline V gene data show CDR1 as SQVTM and CDR2 as ANQGSEA. Trimming cost V 5 bases and J 2 bases; bases outside gene matches: 10. Sample time point: pre-treatment sample, taken before nivolumab and TIL therapy. Tumor tissue came from excised metastases, mostly pleural nodules or supraclavicular lymph nodes. This was the immunoSEQ v3 assay. Each library reached about 2.1 million read pairs, or about 5-6 million at deep level. The protocol was immunoSEQ multiplex PCR, while the TCRdb copy is restricted to in-frame clones and leaves out a portion. Of about 50,000 clones listed, 65% to 80% are singletons. The sample originates from a study of TIL therapy for anti-PD-1-resistant metastatic lung cancer.

This clonotype was sampled from a person between 25 and 80 years old with non-small cell lung cancer. The specimen comprised tumor tissue, sampled at baseline. The rearrangement joins TRBV29-1 to TRBJ2-7; 12 bases agree with TRBD2. For the CDR3, the DNA is TGCAGCGTTACCGCCCGACTAGCGGGGGCCCCCTACGAGCAGTACTTC. This encodes CSVTARLAGAPYEQYF.